A single count supports the clone carrying this TCR beta chain. There are 16 residues in the CDR3. Germline CDR1 and CDR2: LGHDT and YNNKEL (reference sequence). V lost 5 bases and J lost 3; bases outside the gene matches: 8. This record belongs to a study of brain T cells in children with intractable seizures. Only in-frame clones appear in the TCRdb table, and some are missing; sequencing was by immunoSEQ multiplex PCR. The table has around 80,000 clones, around 91% seen once. The specimen comprised peripheral blood, sampled at surgery. This sequence was found in a girl aged 2 to 9 with Rasmussen encephalitis and intractable seizures. This chain connects TRBV3-1 (or the pseudogene TRBV3-2) to TRBJ2-3, with 10 bases matching TRBD2. This chain's CDR3 is CASSTLAGVMTDTQYF. Here the CDR3 DNA reads TGTGCCAGCAGCACCCTAGCGGGGGTAATGACAGATACGCAGTATTTT.